These 7 T cell receptor beta chains share one sample of origin, sequenced in a study of T cells expressing NK-cell markers (TCRdb year 2020). Libraries were made using 5' RACE. The sequencer was an Illumina HiSeq 2000. Through TCRdb reprocessing, the reads give one entry per CDR3 protein sequence; DNA is omitted. This sample's table lists 250,000 or so distinct CDR3 sequences. The ten largest clones take up around 4.3% of the sample. Source material: blood T cells: a sorted CD56 or NKG2C T cell subset, CD4+ or CD8+ T cells, or bulk PBMC T cells (not recorded which). Receptor source: a woman aged 18 to 75 in good health.

V is TRBV18 and J is TRBJ2-3; the TCRdb call, TRBD1, lacks DNA for checking. Germline V gene data show CDR1 as KGHSH and CDR2 as LQKENI. This CDR3 spans 15 amino acids. CDR3 sequence: CASSLRTDGADTQYF.

The CDR3 loop reads CSASDRSGANVLTF. The chain carries TRBV20-1 and TRBJ2-6. The CDR3 has 14 residues. The germline V gene has CDR1 DFQATT and CDR2 SNEGSKA (reference sequence).

This rearrangement joins TRBV20-1 to TRBJ2-3; TCRdb outputs TRBD2, but without DNA this stays unchecked. CDR1 and CDR2 from the germline V gene are DFQATT and SNEGSKA (reference sequence). This CDR3 contains 15 residues. This CDR3 is CSAGNSGRSADTQYF.

This chain links TRBV28 with TRBJ2-5; TCRdb returns TRBD1, unconfirmable since there is no DNA. The V gene's germline CDR1 is MDHEN and CDR2 SYDVKM. This CDR3 contains 16 residues. CDR3 protein: CASSFPQVETRETQYF.

This chain joins TRBV2 and TRBJ2-4. Per the germline V gene, CDR1 is SNHLY and CDR2 is FYNNEI. The CDR3 length is 14 residues. The CDR3 sequence is CASIKELAKNIQYF.

V gene TRBV29-1 combines with J gene TRBJ1-1; no DNA is available, so the TRBD1 call from TCRdb remains unchecked. This CDR3 contains 13 residues. CDR1 is SQVTM and CDR2 is ANQGSEA in the germline V gene. The CDR3: CSVRTGGGTEAFF.

The chain carries TRBV6-2 or TRBV6-3 and TRBJ2-1. CDR3 length: 16 amino acids. Germline CDR1 MNHEY, CDR2 SVGEGT. The CDR3 reads CASSYSPRLAHNEQFF.